The subject of this entry is one T cell receptor (beta chain). Its antigen is still unknown. Profiling relied on immunoSEQ multiplex PCR, and the TCRdb table lists in-frame clones only, not all of them. The sample has about 68,000 clones; approximately 90% are singletons. The data were taken from a study of OX40 agonist ivuxolimab in advanced cancers. At the level of the study: One hepatocellular carcinoma and two cutaneous melanoma patients partially responded.

Autoimmune disease history or systemic immunosuppression excluded patients. Overall study findings and caveats: The 0.1-3.0 mg/kg partial responders had among the lowest clonal expansion. At 0.1 to 3.0 mg/kg, CD4+ and CD8+ blood T cells expanded clonally by week 6.

CDR1 and CDR2 from the germline V gene are ENHRY and SYGVKD. The length of the CDR3 is 15 residues. The V end was cut by 10 bases, the J end by 0 bases, with 16 bases between. V gene TRBV10-3 combines with J gene TRBJ1-5; no clear D. The input for sequencing was CD4+ or CD8+ T cells sorted from blood, taken in a trial of the OX40 agonist ivuxolimab. The receptor was derived from an adult with an advanced solid tumor such as melanoma, head and neck, liver or kidney cancer. The CDR3 sequence: CASGREADSNQPQHF. As DNA, the CDR3 is TGTGCCAGCGGGCGGGAAGCTGATAGCAATCAGCCCCAGCATTTT.